This T cell receptor (beta chain) appears in the sequencing data of a study of shared clonotypes between healthy human individuals. This CDR3 is built from 16 residues. J lost 0 bases, V lost 3 bases, and 8 bases had no gene match. Looked up from germline, CDR1 is MGHDK and CDR2 is SYGVNS. Only in-frame clones appear in the TCRdb table, and some are missing; sequencing was by immunoSEQ multiplex PCR. The sample consists of more than 850,000 clones, around 82% of them appearing once. This sequence originates from a young man in good health. Some clones in this sample may be carry-over from other donors' samples. The V call is TRBV25-1, the J call TRBJ2-7; 7 nucleotides match TRBD2. Sequences were obtained from memory CD4+ T cells from PBMCs. Subset here: CD45RA-negative fraction. The CDR3 DNA reads as TGTGCCAGCAGTGACCTCCCCGGGAGGCCCTCCTACGAGCAGTACTTC. Translating gives CASSDLPGRPSYEQYF.